One and the same sample provided the 7 T cell receptor beta chains below, sequenced in a study of blood T cells in healthy people across ages. Next came a second PCR, run for about 7 to 11 cycles, which used a sample-barcoded 5' primer along with a J-beta primer mix. MiXCR, run by TCRdb on the 5' RACE reads, gives a single entry per CDR3 protein. The table has hundreds of thousands of distinct CDR3 sequences, roughly 21% seen once. The sequenced material came from blood. These TCRs come from a man aged 65 to 85 in good health.

This clonotype was recorded only once. The J gene is TRBJ2-3, the V gene TRBV10-3, with 8 positions matching TRBD1. The junction had 11 bases not matched to a gene; V was cut back by 11 bases and J by 4 bases. The CDR3 totals 14 residues. Germline CDR1 is ENHRY and CDR2 is SYGVKD. CDR3: CALKAQGAADTQYF. The CDR3 bases are TGTGCCCTCAAGGCGCAGGGGGCTGCAGATACGCAGTATTTT.

The genes are TRBV25-1 and TRBJ2-3, with TRBD1 matching 8 bases. The CDR3 covers 14 residues. Trimming took 7 bases from V and 4 from J; bases not matched to a gene: 7. Germline V CDR1 and CDR2: MGHDK, SYGVNS. In nucleotides, the CDR3 is TGTGCCAGCATGTCGGACAGGGCTCCAGATACGCAGTATTTT. Translated: CASMSDRAPDTQYF.

This rearrangement joins TRBV15 to TRBJ2-5; 8 bases are a match to TRBD2. This CDR3 is 17 amino acids long. CDR1 is LNHNV and CDR2 is YYDKDF in the germline V gene (reference sequence). With V trimmed by 0 bases and J by 2 bases, 8 bases remained unmatched. The CDR3 loop is CATSRDEAGVQQETQYF. CDR3 nucleotide sequence: TGTGCCACCAGCAGAGATGAAGCGGGAGTTCAACAAGAGACCCAGTACTTC.

This clonotype was observed a handful of times. V gene TRBV20-1 combines with J gene TRBJ2-5, with TRBD2 matching over 7 bases. With V trimmed by 6 bases and J by 5 bases, 9 bases remained unmatched. CDR1 and CDR2 (germline): DFQATT, SNEGSKA (reference sequence). The CDR3 runs 13 residues. CDR3 DNA sequence: TGCAGTGCAGTCCATGGGGGGGTTGAGACCCAGTACTTC. It translates to CSAVHGGVETQYF.

The sample holds one count of this clonotype. A read error may produce the germline difference seen at one junction end. The rearrangement links TRBV20-1 to TRBJ2-2; perhaps D is TRBD1 or TRBD2 (5 bases each). The CDR3 has 14 amino acids. Germline CDR1 reads DFQATT; CDR2 reads SNEGSKA (reference sequence). CDR3 in DNA: TGCAGTGCTGTCGGGGAGCCGGACACCGGGGTGCTGTTTTTT. Its translation is CSAVGEPDTGVLFF.

The V call is TRBV5-1, the J call TRBJ1-1; 7 bases are shared with TRBD1. Looked up from germline, CDR1 is SGHRS and CDR2 is YFSETQ. The CDR3 has 16 amino acids. V dropped 3 bases and J dropped 1; count of bases not matched to a gene: 9. The CDR3 reads CASSSLGQEKNTEAFF. CDR3 coding DNA: TGCGCCAGCAGCTCGCTAGGACAGGAGAAGAACACTGAAGCTTTCTTT.

This clonotype was found many times. The rearrangement links TRBV9 to TRBJ2-5, with D possibly being TRBD1 (6 bases). The J call may not be correct, given that the DNA end is closer to TRBJ2-7. Germline V CDR1 and CDR2: SGDLS, YYNGEE. The CDR3 has 15 residues. CDR3 DNA: TGTGCCAGCAGCGTAGTGCCAGGGGATCTCTACGAGCAGTACTTC. This codes for CASSVVPGDLYEQYF.